This T cell receptor beta chain was identified in a study of blood T cell repertoires in COVID-19. Sequencing was performed with immunoSEQ multiplex PCR; in TCRdb, only in-frame clones are kept and a portion is missing. Of some 80,000 clones listed, 75% to 85% are singletons. The CDR3 runs to 16 residues. This chain uses TRBV21-1 with TRBJ2-4; TRBD1 is the table's D call and was not checked against the DNA. TRBV21-1 is a recognized pseudogene. The receptor was isolated from a man aged 55 to 70 with COVID-19, enrolled during active disease. The sample taken for sequencing was peripheral blood. The CDR3 DNA sequence: TGTGCCAGCAGCATCAGGGGACCTCTAGTCAAAAACATTCAGTACTTC. Translated: CASSIRGPLVKNIQYF.